This entry describes one T cell receptor (beta chain). Its antigen is currently unknown. This sample is drawn from a study of T cells in localized non-small cell lung cancer. Notes on the study in general: Appearances in adjacent lung were noted for a median roughly 50 of the top 100 tumor clones. Longer overall survival accompanied higher blood T cell density.

Here immunoSEQ multiplex PCR was the method, and the copy in TCRdb shows in-frame clones only, minus some. The sample records approximately 67,000 clones, 84% being singletons. V lost 5 bases to trimming and J lost 0 bases, with 10 bases between them. Per germline, CDR1 SNHLY and CDR2 FYNNEI. The CDR3 consists of 15 residues. The genes are TRBV2 and TRBJ1-4; D unresolved. The input for sequencing was peripheral blood, taken before any cancer treatment. The source of this sequence is a female donor over 55 with stage I lung adenocarcinoma. The CDR3 DNA follows: TGTGCCAGCAGTCCCAACCTTGCAACTAATGAAAAACTGTTTTTT. This codes for CASSPNLATNEKLFF.